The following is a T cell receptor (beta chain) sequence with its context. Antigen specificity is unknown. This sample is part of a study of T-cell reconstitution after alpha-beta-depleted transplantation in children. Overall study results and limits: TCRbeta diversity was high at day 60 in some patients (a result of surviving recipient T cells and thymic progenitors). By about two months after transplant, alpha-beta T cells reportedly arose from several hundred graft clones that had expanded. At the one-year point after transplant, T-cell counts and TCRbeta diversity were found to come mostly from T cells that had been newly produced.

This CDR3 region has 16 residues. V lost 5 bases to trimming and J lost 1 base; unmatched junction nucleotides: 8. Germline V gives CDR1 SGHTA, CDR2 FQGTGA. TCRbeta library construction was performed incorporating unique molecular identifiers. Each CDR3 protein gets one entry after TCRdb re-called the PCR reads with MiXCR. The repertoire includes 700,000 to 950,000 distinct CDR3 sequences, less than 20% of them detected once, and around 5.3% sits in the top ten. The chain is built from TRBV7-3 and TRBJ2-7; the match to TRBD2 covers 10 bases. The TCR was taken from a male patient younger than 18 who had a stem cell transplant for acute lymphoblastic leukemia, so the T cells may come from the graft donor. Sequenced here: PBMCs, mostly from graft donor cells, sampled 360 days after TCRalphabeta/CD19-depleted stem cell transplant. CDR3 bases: TGTGCCAGCAGCCCTTTCGGACTAGCGGATTCCTACGAGCAGTACTTC. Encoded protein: CASSPFGLADSYEQYF.